The 30 T cell receptor beta chains presented below share a single source sample, sequenced in a study of T cell responses to AZD1222 COVID-19 vaccine. TCRdb's table, derived via immunoSEQ multiplex PCR, lists solely in-frame clones and lacks some. The sample yields about 63,000 clones, about 83% seen once. The source was peripheral blood, collected 28 days after the second AZD1222 dose. These receptors came from an adult who received the AZD1222 COVID-19 vaccine.

This chain connects TRBV28 to TRBJ1-2; no clear D. In germline, CDR1 is MDHEN, CDR2 SYDVKM. Trimming stripped 6 bases from V and 11 bases from J, with 10 bases between. The CDR3 loop spans 10 amino acids. CDR3 sequence reads: CASSHQRYTF. The CDR3 DNA reads TGTGCCAGCAGCCATCAGAGATACACCTTC.

This chain uses TRBV19 with TRBJ1-1; D unclear. Germline V gene data show CDR1 as LNHDA and CDR2 as SQIVND (reference sequence). Trimming removed 1 base from V and 0 bases from J, with 6 bases in between. The CDR3 contains 14 residues. Here the CDR3 DNA reads TGTGCCAGTAGTATAGGGGCCATGAACACTGAAGCTTTCTTT. Its protein is CASSIGAMNTEAFF.

The chain carries TRBV10-2 and TRBJ2-3; 10 bases map to TRBD2. This CDR3 has 17 amino acids. The trim removed 6 bases at V and 4 bases at J, leaving 13 bases unmatched. Germline V gene data show CDR1 as WSHSY and CDR2 as SAAADI. The CDR3 DNA reads as TGCGCCAGCAGAGCGGGGGGGACCCTCCCCATCCCAGATACGCAGTATTTT. Amino acid sequence: CASRAGGTLPIPDTQYF.

The V gene is TRBV2, the J gene TRBJ2-5, with D maybe TRBD2 (6 bases). CDR3 length: 13 residues. V was trimmed by 7 bases and J by 2 bases, leaving 11 bases between them. Germline values: CDR1 SNHLY, CDR2 FYNNEI. For the CDR3, the DNA is TGTGCCAGCAACCACGGGAGACAAGAGACCCAGTACTTC. Protein: CASNHGRQETQYF.

This clone was seen a handful of times. The V call is TRBV5-6, the J call TRBJ1-1, with D perhaps TRBD1 (5 bases). The V gene lost 3 bases and the J gene lost 4 bases, with 10 bases spanning the gap. The germline gives CDR1 SGHDT, CDR2 YYEEEE. This CDR3 is built from 13 residues. CDR3 nucleotide sequence: TGTGCCAGCAGCTGGGGGTCGCTCACTGAAGCTTTCTTT. As protein: CASSWGSLTEAFF. The full variable domain, rest sourced from reference TRBV5-6 and TRBJ1-1, is DAGVTQSPTHLIKTRGQQVTLRCSPKSGHDTVSWYQQALGQGPQFIFQYYEEEERQRGNFPDRFSGHQFPNYSSELNVNALLLGDSALYLCASSWGSLTEAFFGQGTRLTVV.

V usage is TRBV13 and J usage is TRBJ2-2; 7 nucleotides line up with TRBD1. After removal of 5 bases from V and 2 bases from J, the junction contained 11 bases not matched to a gene. Germline-derived CDR1 and CDR2 are PRHDT and FYEKMQ (reference sequence). The CDR3 extends over 17 amino acids. CDR3 amino acids: CASSDGPDRRNTGELFF. The CDR3 nucleotides read TGTGCCAGCAGCGATGGCCCGGACAGGCGAAACACCGGGGAGCTGTTTTTT.

The chain carries TRBV19 and TRBJ2-2; perhaps TRBD1 as D (6 bases). In germline, CDR1 is LNHDA, CDR2 SQIVND (reference sequence). V was trimmed by 3 bases and J by 3 bases, leaving 14 bases between them. This CDR3 contains 16 residues. The CDR3 DNA reads as TGTGCCAGTAGTATCCGGGGCAGGGGATACACCGGGGAGCTGTTTTTT. As protein: CASSIRGRGYTGELFF. The full variable domain, its missing parts supplied by reference TRBV19 and TRBJ2-2, is DGGITQSPKYLFRKEGQNVTLSCEQNLNHDAMYWYRQDPGQGLRLIYYSQIVNDFQKGDIAEGYSVSREKKESFPLTVTSAQKNPTAFYLCASSIRGRGYTGELFFGEGSRLTVL.

The CDR3, as DNA: TGTGCCAGCAGCTTAGACGGTACAAATCTAGATACGCAGTATTTT. This translates into CASSLDGTNLDTQYF. J is TRBJ2-3 and V is TRBV7-9; no definite D call. Germline CDR1 SEHNR, CDR2 FQNEAQ (reference sequence). V lost 1 base to trimming and J lost 5 bases, with 13 bases between them. The CDR3 is 15 amino acids.

This CDR3 is CASSYDAVYSNQPQHF. For the CDR3, the DNA is TGTGCCAGCAGTTACGATGCCGTGTATAGCAATCAGCCCCAGCATTTT. V usage is TRBV6-2 or TRBV6-3 and J usage is TRBJ1-5; no firm D call. V lost 2 bases to trimming and J lost 0 bases, with 11 bases between them. The CDR3 extends over 16 amino acids. CDR1 and CDR2 (germline): MNHEY, SVGEGT.

The CDR3, as DNA: TGTGCCAGCAGCTTAGCGGGGACAGGTTCGGCCGGGGAGCTGTTTTTT. The encoded protein is CASSLAGTGSAGELFF. The rearrangement links TRBV7-8 to TRBJ2-2, with 8 bases that match TRBD1. Trimming took 0 bases from V and 6 from J; bases not matched to a gene: 6. The CDR3 contains 16 residues. CDR1 is SGHVS and CDR2 is FQNEAQ in the germline V gene. The complete variable domain, with remaining parts taken from reference TRBV7-8 and TRBJ2-2, reads GAGVSQSPRYKVAKRGQDVALRCDPISGHVSLFWYQQALGQGPEFLTYFQNEAQLDKSGLPSDRFFAERPEGSVSTLKIQRTQQEDSAVYLCASSLAGTGSAGELFFGEGSRLTVL.

This clone appeared once. The chain joins TRBV29-1 to TRBJ2-7, with 10 bases that match TRBD1. Per the germline V gene, CDR1 is SQVTM and CDR2 is ANQGSEA. With V trimmed by 6 bases and J by 2 bases, 7 bases remained unmatched. The CDR3 consists of 14 residues. CDR3 coding DNA: TGCAGCGTGGAGGGGACAGGGGCCACCTACGAGCAGTACTTC. Its translation is CSVEGTGATYEQYF.

This clone has a handful of counts. The gene calls are TRBV19 and TRBJ1-2, with D unclear. V was cut by 7 bases and J by 2 bases, with 14 bases left in between. Germline-derived CDR1 and CDR2 are LNHDA and SQIVND (reference sequence). This CDR3 contains 14 residues. This chain's CDR3 is CASTPSRANYGYTF. CDR3 DNA sequence: TGTGCCAGTACCCCCTCTAGGGCGAACTATGGCTACACCTTC.

This clone was found a few times. The rearrangement links TRBV2 to TRBJ1-1; possible D gene TRBD1, 5 bases. The germline V and J ends were trimmed by 0 bases and 4 bases, with 9 bases remaining between them. CDR1 is SNHLY, CDR2 FYNNEI, per germline. The CDR3 consists of 14 residues. The CDR3 sequence is CASSEAAGITEAFF. The DNA of the CDR3 is TGTGCCAGCAGTGAAGCGGCAGGGATCACTGAAGCTTTCTTT. The full variable domain, its missing parts supplied by reference TRBV2 and TRBJ1-1, is EPEVTQTPSHQVTQMGQEVILRCVPISNHLYFYWYRQILGQKVEFLVSFYNNEISEKSEIFDDQFSVERPDGSNFTLKIRSTKLEDSAMYFCASSEAAGITEAFFGQGTRLTVV.

V gene TRBV18 combines with J gene TRBJ1-1; a possible D gene is TRBD1 (6 bases). Germline V gene lookup returns CDR1 KGHSH and CDR2 LQKENI. The V end was cut by 6 bases, the J end by 5 bases, with 16 bases between. The CDR3 contains 14 residues. The CDR3 region has the DNA TGTGCCAGCTCTCCCGGGGGGGGCGGAACTGAAGCTTTCTTT. Its protein is CASSPGGGGTEAFF.

The chain carries TRBV27 and TRBJ2-7, with 8 bases aligning to TRBD1. Germline V gives CDR1 MNHEY, CDR2 SMNVEV (reference sequence). J gave up 5 bases and V 4 bases, and 7 bases lay outside the gene matches. The CDR3 is made up of 14 amino acids. The CDR3 sequence is CASSWSGQVDEQYF. In nucleotides, the CDR3 is TGTGCCAGCAGTTGGTCGGGACAGGTCGACGAGCAGTACTTC.

The rearrangement links TRBV7-9 to TRBJ1-2, with 7 bases aligning to TRBD1. The length of the CDR3 is 15 residues. CDR1 and CDR2 from the germline V gene are SEHNR and FQNEAQ (reference sequence). Trimming cost V 5 bases and J 6 bases; bases outside gene matches: 12. The CDR3 region has the DNA TGTGCCAGCAGCCTCACCGGACAGGAAGTGAATGGCTACACCTTC. Translated: CASSLTGQEVNGYTF.

In this sample, this clone turned up once. The genes are TRBV5-4 and TRBJ1-6, with D tentatively TRBD1 (6 bases). The germline V gene encodes CDR1 SGHNT and CDR2 YYREEE (reference sequence). The V gene lost 2 bases and the J gene lost 6 bases, with 12 bases spanning the gap. The CDR3 length is 15 residues. The CDR3: CASSLNQGFNSPLHF. The CDR3 bases are TGTGCCAGCAGCTTAAACCAGGGGTTTAATTCACCCCTCCACTTT. The variable domain in full, with the rest retrieved from reference TRBV5-4 and TRBJ1-6, is ETGVTQSPTHLIKTRGQQVTLRCSSQSGHNTVSWYQQALGQGPQFIFQYYREEENGRGNFPPRFSGLQFPNYSSELNVNALELDDSALYLCASSLNQGFNSPLHFGNGTRLTVT.

The chain is built from TRBV20-1 and TRBJ2-7; D tentatively reads TRBD1 or TRBD2 (6 bases each). Trimming cost V 4 bases and J 2 bases, with 12 bases left between them. The CDR3 covers 13 residues. Germline V gene lookup returns CDR1 DFQATT and CDR2 SNEGSKA (reference sequence). CDR3 bases: TGCAGTGCTAATGAGGGGGGAACCTACGAGCAGTACTTC. It encodes CSANEGGTYEQYF.

This clone has only one observation. The chain employs TRBV12-3 or TRBV12-4 and TRBJ2-5; no clear D gene. The CDR3 runs to 12 residues. Trimming shortened V by 5 bases and J by 5 bases, and 9 bases separated the two germline ends. The CDR3 loop is CASSPLSETQYF. In DNA, the CDR3 is TGTGCCAGCAGTCCCCTAAGTGAGACCCAGTACTTC.

The chain links TRBV9 to TRBJ2-5; a weak D match, TRBD2 (6 bases). In germline, CDR1 is SGDLS, CDR2 YYNGEE. The CDR3 totals 15 residues. V was clipped by 4 bases and J by 3 bases, with 16 bases between them. CDR3 amino acids: CASSPRLVGKETQYF. As DNA, the CDR3 is TGTGCCAGCAGCCCCCGACTAGTCGGGAAAGAGACCCAGTACTTC.

The V call is TRBV9, the J call TRBJ2-5; TRBD1 agrees at 9 bases. Germline CDR1 reads SGDLS; CDR2 reads YYNGEE. V shed 0 bases, J shed 3 bases, and the junction held 9 bases outside the gene matches. The CDR3 loop spans 17 amino acids. The CDR3: CASSVGIEQGAKETQYF. The CDR3 nucleotides are TGTGCCAGCAGCGTAGGAATTGAACAGGGGGCGAAAGAGACCCAGTACTTC.

The chain carries TRBV7-6 and TRBJ1-4, with D perhaps TRBD1 (5 bases). Per germline, CDR1 SGHVS and CDR2 FNYEAQ. This CDR3 region has 18 residues. Trimming stripped 1 base from V and 0 bases from J, with 15 bases between. CDR3 sequence (DNA): TGTGCCAGCAGCTTAGTGGGGGTTCCTGGCGCAACTAATGAAAAACTGTTTTTT. Translating gives CASSLVGVPGATNEKLFF.

This chain links TRBV10-3 with TRBJ2-1; 8 nucleotides align to TRBD1. Germline-derived CDR1 and CDR2 are ENHRY and SYGVKD. V lost 0 bases to trimming and J lost 4 bases; unmatched junction nucleotides: 2. This CDR3 is 15 amino acids long. CDR3 bases: TGTGCCATCAGTGAGTCGGGGGACAGGTACAATGAGCAGTTCTTC. Translating it yields CAISESGDRYNEQFF.

This sequence joins TRBV29-1 and TRBJ1-2; tentatively, D is TRBD1 (6 bases). This CDR3 is 14 amino acids long. Germline CDR1 reads SQVTM; CDR2 reads ANQGSEA. The V and J ends lost 3 bases and 6 bases respectively, with 17 bases between them. The CDR3 sequence: CSVDLMAGAHGYTF. CDR3 nucleotide sequence: TGCAGCGTTGACCTGATGGCAGGGGCTCATGGCTACACCTTC.

The V and J genes are TRBV6-6 and TRBJ1-6, with TRBD1 matching over 8 bases. The length of the CDR3 is 18 residues. V was clipped by 5 bases and J by 9 bases; unmatched bases: 18. In germline, CDR1 is MNHNY, CDR2 SVGAGI (reference sequence). CDR3 coding DNA: TGTGCCAGCAGTCAACAGGATAACAGGGGGTATTTAGGTTCACCCCTCCACTTT. The encoded protein is CASSQQDNRGYLGSPLHF.

This chain connects TRBV30 to TRBJ2-1, with D tentatively TRBD1 (6 bases). The CDR3 runs 14 residues. The germline CDR1 and CDR2 sequences are GTSNPN and SVGIG (reference sequence). Trimming pared 7 bases from V and 0 bases from J, leaving 13 bases between. CDR3 sequence reads: CASTTGSSYNEQFF. The DNA of the CDR3 is TGTGCCTCAACTACAGGGAGCTCCTACAATGAGCAGTTCTTC. Full variable domain (missing parts from reference TRBV30 and TRBJ2-1): SQTIHQWPATLVQPVGSPLSLECTVEGTSNPNLYWYRQAAGRGLQLLFYSVGIGQISSEVPQNLSASRPQDRQFILSSKKLLLSDSGFYLCASTTGSSYNEQFFGPGTRLTVL.

The chain has TRBV18 and TRBJ1-6, with D uncertain. Germline V CDR1 and CDR2: KGHSH, LQKENI. Trimming left V 3 bases short and J 7 bases short, with 13 bases between. The CDR3 loop spans 15 amino acids. The CDR3 bases are TGTGCCAGCTCACCGGCACCGGTAAGGAATTCACCCCTCCACTTT. This sequence encodes CASSPAPVRNSPLHF. The whole variable domain, remainder taken from reference TRBV18 and TRBJ1-6, is NAGVMQNPRHLVRRRGQEARLRCSPMKGHSHVYWYRQLPEEGLKFMVYLQKENIIDESGMPKERFSAEFPKEGPSILRIQQVVRGDSAAYFCASSPAPVRNSPLHFGNGTRLTVT.

The rearrangement links TRBV11-2 to TRBJ1-1; D is possibly TRBD1 (6 bases). CDR3 length: 14 residues. V was shortened by 8 bases and J by 5 bases, with 18 bases between the two germline ends. The germline gives CDR1 SGHAT, CDR2 FQNNGV. The CDR3 loop is CASQPTGLRTEAFF. The CDR3 DNA follows: TGTGCCAGCCAACCGACAGGATTAAGGACTGAAGCTTTCTTT. Full variable domain (remainder filled in from reference TRBV11-2 and TRBJ1-1): EAGVAQSPRYKIIEKRQSVAFWCNPISGHATLYWYQQILGQGPKLLIQFQNNGVVDDSQLPKDRFSAERLKGVDSTLKIQPAKLEDSAVYLCASQPTGLRTEAFFGQGTRLTVV.

The rearrangement uses TRBV1 and TRBJ1-2. TRBV1 is noted as a pseudogene. The CDR3 has 16 residues. CDR3: CTSSPGAALFNYGYTF. The CDR3 DNA sequence: TGCACCAGCAGCCCCGGGGCAGCCTTATTTAACTATGGCTACACCTTC.

In nucleotides, the CDR3 is TGTGCCAGCAGTTCTACAGCAGAAAGGGGTTCACCCCTCCACTTT. Its protein is CASSSTAERGSPLHF. The genes are TRBV27 and TRBJ1-6; D is possibly TRBD1 (5 bases). Germline V gene lookup returns CDR1 MNHEY and CDR2 SMNVEV (reference sequence). The germline V and J ends were trimmed by 4 bases and 9 bases, with 16 bases remaining between them. This CDR3 has 15 amino acids.